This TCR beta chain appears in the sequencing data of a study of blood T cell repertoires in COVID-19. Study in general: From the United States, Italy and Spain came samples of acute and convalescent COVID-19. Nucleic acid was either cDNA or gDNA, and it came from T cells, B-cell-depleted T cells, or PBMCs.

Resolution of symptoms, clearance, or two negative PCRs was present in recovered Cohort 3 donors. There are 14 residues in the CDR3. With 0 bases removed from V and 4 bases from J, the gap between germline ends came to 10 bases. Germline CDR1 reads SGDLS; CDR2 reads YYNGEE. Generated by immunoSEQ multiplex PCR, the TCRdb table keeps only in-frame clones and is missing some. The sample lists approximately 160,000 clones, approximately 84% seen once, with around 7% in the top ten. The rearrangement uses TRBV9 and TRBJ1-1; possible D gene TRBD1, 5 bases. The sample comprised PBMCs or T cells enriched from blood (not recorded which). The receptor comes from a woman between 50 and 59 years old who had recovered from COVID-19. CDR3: CASSVVGGSTEAFF. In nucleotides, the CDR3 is TGTGCCAGCAGCGTAGTGGGGGGTAGCACTGAAGCTTTCTTT.